The 23 T cell receptor beta chains reported below all come from one sample, sequenced in a study of blood T cell repertoires in COVID-19. TCRdb's table, derived via immunoSEQ multiplex PCR, lists solely in-frame clones and lacks some. The sample gives some 260,000 clones, roughly 90% of which show up once; around 6% is in the top ten. What was sequenced was PBMCs or T cells enriched from blood (not recorded which). These receptors were collected from a woman under 40 with acute COVID-19.

The chain is built from TRBV10-3 and TRBJ2-3; 8 bases agree with TRBD2. The junction had 2 bases not matched to a gene; V was cut back by 2 bases and J by 1 base. CDR3 size: 15 residues. Germline CDR1 reads ENHRY; CDR2 reads SYGVKD. The CDR3 DNA is TGTGCCATCAGTGAGCCACTAGCGGGCACAGATACGCAGTATTTT. As protein: CAISEPLAGTDTQYF.

The V call is TRBV28, the J call TRBJ2-5; TRBD1 might be the D (5 bases). This CDR3 has 13 residues. V was cut by 6 bases and J by 1 base, with 9 bases left in between. Looked up from germline, CDR1 is MDHEN and CDR2 is SYDVKM. The CDR3 nucleotides read TGTGCCAGCAGGGGGCTGGCCCAAGAGACCCAGTACTTC. Its protein product is CASRGLAQETQYF.

This clone was seen only a few times. The chain links TRBV7-3 to TRBJ2-1; the match to TRBD1 covers 12 bases. This CDR3 has 15 residues. V shed 5 bases and J 6 bases; nucleotides not matched to a gene: 5. Germline CDR1 is SGHTA and CDR2 is FQGTGA. In DNA, the CDR3 is TGTGCCAGCAGCCCCCGGGACAGGGGGCCCAATGAGCAGTTCTTC. Translated, it gives CASSPRDRGPNEQFF.

The gene calls are TRBV21-1 and TRBJ1-5; no DNA check was done on the table's D call, TRBD1. TRBV21-1 is a documented pseudogene. The CDR3 loop spans 17 amino acids. CDR3 coding DNA: TGTGCCGGATCCGTAAGACAGGGGGCTGGTACCAATCAGCCCCAGCATTTT. As protein: CAGSVRQGAGTNQPQHF.

This chain links TRBV2 with TRBJ2-7; 10 nucleotides line up with TRBD1. CDR3 length equals 14 residues. Germline values: CDR1 SNHLY, CDR2 FYNNEI. The V gene end was trimmed by 6 bases and the J gene end by 6 bases; junction bases not matched to a gene: 8. CDR3 residues: CASSRQGAAPEQYF. In DNA, the CDR3 is TGTGCCAGCAGCCGACAGGGGGCGGCCCCCGAGCAGTACTTC. Based on the CDR3 plus reference TRBV2 and TRBJ2-7, the full variable domain is EPEVTQTPSHQVTQMGQEVILRCVPISNHLYFYWYRQILGQKVEFLVSFYNNEISEKSEIFDDQFSVERPDGSNFTLKIRSTKLEDSAMYFCASSRQGAAPEQYFGPGTRLTVT.

This chain connects TRBV28 to TRBJ2-5; 15 positions agree with TRBD2. This CDR3 has 16 amino acids. Germline CDR1 and CDR2: MDHEN and SYDVKM. Germline trimming cut 6 bases from V and 2 bases from J; bases unmatched to any gene: 4. The CDR3 nucleotides are TGTGCCAGCAGAGAAGGGACTAGCGGGAGGCAAGAGACCCAGTACTTC. It encodes CASREGTSGRQETQYF.

The rearrangement uses TRBV5-6 and TRBJ1-2, with D unclear. The CDR3 has 14 residues. V lost 0 bases, J lost 2 bases, and 8 bases lay in between. CDR1 SGHDT and CDR2 YYEEEE come from the germline V gene. The DNA of the CDR3 is TGTGCCAGCAGCTTGGCAGGAGGGAACTATGGCTACACCTTC. It encodes CASSLAGGNYGYTF. Drawing the rest from reference TRBV5-6 and TRBJ1-2, the complete variable domain is DAGVTQSPTHLIKTRGQQVTLRCSPKSGHDTVSWYQQALGQGPQFIFQYYEEEERQRGNFPDRFSGHQFPNYSSELNVNALLLGDSALYLCASSLAGGNYGYTFGSGTRLTVV.

The chain combines TRBV19 with TRBJ1-4; 7 nucleotides agree with TRBD1. Per the germline V gene, CDR1 is LNHDA and CDR2 is SQIVND (reference sequence). This CDR3 region has 17 residues. V trimming: 5 bases; J trimming: 0 bases; junction bases outside the gene matches: 9. DNA for the CDR3: TGTGCCAGTAGTTTCCGGGACAGAGCTGCAACTAATGAAAAACTGTTTTTT. Translation: CASSFRDRAATNEKLFF.

The genes are TRBV21-1 and TRBJ2-7; TRBD1 was called by the table and not checked on the DNA. TRBV21-1 is given as a pseudogene. This CDR3 spans 16 amino acids. CDR3 residues: CASSNYPPKGAYEQYF. The CDR3 coding sequence is TGTGCCAGCAGCAATTATCCGCCTAAGGGGGCCTACGAGCAGTACTTC.

The V call is TRBV7-9, the J call TRBJ2-7, with D perhaps TRBD2 (5 bases). The CDR3 spans 13 residues. Per the germline V gene, CDR1 is SEHNR and CDR2 is FQNEAQ (reference sequence). The V and J ends lost 1 base and 6 bases respectively, with 10 bases between them. CDR3 region: CASSLGLAPEQYF. The CDR3, as DNA: TGTGCCAGCAGCTTAGGGCTAGCCCCCGAGCAGTACTTC. Variable domain in full (rest from reference TRBV7-9 and TRBJ2-7): DTGVSQNPRHKITKRGQNVTFRCDPISEHNRLYWYRQTLGQGPEFLTYFQNEAQLEKSRLLSDRFSAERPKGSFSTLEIQRTEQGDSAMYLCASSLGLAPEQYFGPGTRLTVT.

The rearrangement uses TRBV2 and TRBJ1-2; TRBD1 is a possible D gene (6 bases). CDR1 is SNHLY and CDR2 is FYNNEI in the germline V gene. V gave up 10 bases and J gave up 8 bases, with 23 bases separating them. The CDR3 runs 14 residues. The CDR3 region has the DNA TGTGCCACCCGGACGGGACACCAAACGGGCGGCTACACCTTC. It translates to CATRTGHQTGGYTF.

This clone was picked up one time. This rearrangement joins TRBV19 to TRBJ2-5; TRBD1 matches at 7 bases. This CDR3 comprises 15 residues. Germline CDR1 LNHDA, CDR2 SQIVND (reference sequence). V shed 5 bases, J shed 5 bases, and the junction held 11 bases outside the gene matches. The CDR3 DNA follows: TGTGCCAGTAGTCCCCGGCGGACAGGCGGGGAGACCCAGTACTTC. It specifies CASSPRRTGGETQYF.

The chain links TRBV2 to TRBJ2-1, with D maybe TRBD1 (6 bases). Trimming left V 4 bases short and J 10 bases short, with 11 bases between. Germline CDR1 SNHLY, CDR2 FYNNEI. The CDR3 length is 12 residues. For the CDR3, the DNA is TGTGCCAGCAGTGGGACAGTTGGGGAGCAGTTCTTC. This sequence encodes CASSGTVGEQFF.

The genes are TRBV11-2 and TRBJ1-1, with 10 positions matching TRBD1. The CDR3 is 17 residues long. J gave up 0 bases and V 5 bases, and 9 bases lay outside the gene matches. CDR1 and CDR2 from the germline V gene are SGHAT and FQNNGV. The CDR3, as DNA: TGTGCCAGCAGCCCCAGACAGGGGGCCTTGGTGAACACTGAAGCTTTCTTT. Translated, it gives CASSPRQGALVNTEAFF.

V gene TRBV21-1 combines with J gene TRBJ1-1. TRBV21-1 is a recognized pseudogene. CDR3 length: 21 amino acids. CDR3 bases: TGTGCCAGCAGCAAAGTAGCGGGTGATGGGGGTGGGGCAGCTTCGAACACTGAAGCTTTCTTT. Translation gives CASSKVAGDGGGAASNTEAFF.

V and J are TRBV6-5 and TRBJ1-2, with TRBD1 matching over 7 bases. V trimming: 6 bases; J trimming: 6 bases; junction bases outside the gene matches: 4. The CDR3 is 12 amino acids. Germline CDR1 is MNHEY and CDR2 is SVGAGI. The CDR3 bases are TGTGCCAGCAGCTCGACAGGGAATGGCTACACCTTC. It encodes CASSSTGNGYTF.

Of note for this clone: This same CDR3 is encoded by further DNA sequences in the sample. This chain joins TRBV9 and TRBJ1-6; 8 positions match TRBD1. V trimming: 1 base; J trimming: 10 bases; junction bases outside the gene matches: 4. The CDR3 runs to 14 residues. Germline CDR1 reads SGDLS; CDR2 reads YYNGEE. The CDR3: CASSVQGAGSPLHF. CDR3 DNA sequence: TGTGCCAGCAGCGTACAGGGGGCAGGCTCACCCCTCCACTTT.

The V gene is TRBV7-9, the J gene TRBJ2-7, with a tentative D call TRBD1 (6 bases). Deletions cut 6 bases from V and 0 bases from J, with 15 bases between. The V gene's germline CDR1 is SEHNR and CDR2 FQNEAQ (reference sequence). The CDR3 is made up of 15 amino acids. CDR3 nucleotides: TGTGCCAGCAGGTCCGACAGGTCCTCCTCCTACGAGCAGTACTTC. This encodes CASRSDRSSSYEQYF.

The V call is TRBV5-4, the J call TRBJ2-5; TRBD2 aligns across 16 bases. The CDR3 is made up of 18 amino acids. The J segment lost 0 bases and the V segment lost 4 bases, leaving 6 bases of the junction unmatched. The V gene's germline CDR1 is SGHNT and CDR2 YYREEE (reference sequence). CDR3 in amino acids: CASSPGTSGGVYQETQYF. The CDR3 DNA reads TGTGCCAGCAGCCCGGGGACTAGCGGGGGGGTGTACCAAGAGACCCAGTACTTC.

This clone appeared once. The chain recombines TRBV28 with TRBJ1-2; 7 positions match TRBD1. This CDR3 contains 16 residues. With V trimmed by 2 bases and J by 5 bases, 11 bases remained unmatched. Germline CDR1 and CDR2: MDHEN and SYDVKM. The CDR3 protein is CASSLPLRGGFYGYTF. DNA for the CDR3: TGTGCCAGCAGTTTACCCCTAAGAGGGGGCTTTTATGGCTACACCTTC.

This chain links TRBV28 with TRBJ1-4, with TRBD1 matching over 7 bases. CDR1 MDHEN and CDR2 SYDVKM come from the germline V gene. V trimming: 5 bases; J trimming: 3 bases; junction bases outside the gene matches: 6. The CDR3 is 15 residues long. DNA for the CDR3: TGTGCCAGCAGTACAGGGGCTAGCGCTAATGAAAAACTGTTTTTT. It specifies CASSTGASANEKLFF.

The chain has TRBV28 and TRBJ1-4; D possibly corresponds to TRBD1 (6 bases). From germline, CDR1 is MDHEN and CDR2 SYDVKM. The CDR3 spans 14 residues. V gave up 6 bases and J gave up 6 bases, with 14 bases separating them. The CDR3 nucleotides are TGTGCCAGCAGACCCGGGACAATGGATGAAAAACTGTTTTTT. Residues: CASRPGTMDEKLFF.

The gene calls are TRBV28 and TRBJ1-1, with 7 bases identical to TRBD1. Germline V gives CDR1 MDHEN, CDR2 SYDVKM. V was pared by 10 bases and J by 5 bases, with 4 bases of the junction left unmatched. CDR3 length equals 11 residues. The CDR3 protein is CATQGVTEAFF. The CDR3 DNA is TGTGCCACCCAGGGGGTTACTGAAGCTTTCTTT.